The 5 T cell receptor beta chains below were found in one sample sequenced in a study of cytomegalovirus exposure and HLA in healthy donors. Vbeta (60) and Jbeta (13) primers were used in the PCR. Profiled with immunoSEQ multiplex PCR; TCRdb holds only in-frame clones, not every one. This sample lists around 140,000 clones; its ten largest clones have around 1.5%. What was sequenced was PBMCs. The source is a woman aged 40 to 50 in good health and CMV-seronegative.

CDR3 residues: CASSLQAAGELFF. The CDR3 DNA reads as TGTGCCAGCAGCCTCCAAGCGGCCGGGGAGCTGTTTTTT. The chain carries TRBV7-9 and TRBJ2-2, with D possibly being TRBD2 (5 bases). The CDR3 has 13 amino acids. The germline CDR1 and CDR2 sequences are SEHNR and FQNEAQ (reference sequence). V shed 5 bases and J shed 6 bases, with 10 bases lying between them. The entire variable domain, with the rest obtained from reference TRBV7-9 and TRBJ2-2, is as follows: DTGVSQNPRHKITKRGQNVTFRCDPISEHNRLYWYRQTLGQGPEFLTYFQNEAQLEKSRLLSDRFSAERPKGSFSTLEIQRTEQGDSAMYLCASSLQAAGELFFGEGSRLTVL.

The rearrangement joins TRBV7-9 to TRBJ1-2, with 8 bases that match TRBD1. There are 13 residues in the CDR3. With 3 bases clipped from V and 11 bases from J, the junction kept 8 bases outside the gene matches. The germline V gene encodes CDR1 SEHNR and CDR2 FQNEAQ (reference sequence). The CDR3 is CASSFDRGSPYTF. CDR3 bases: TGTGCCAGCAGCTTTGACAGGGGTTCCCCGTACACCTTC.

The genes are TRBV5-1 and TRBJ1-5, with 9 bases matching TRBD1. This CDR3 region has 17 residues. Germline CDR1 reads SGHRS; CDR2 reads YFSETQ. V gave up 4 bases and J gave up 7 bases; unmatched junction bases: 15. The CDR3 spells CASSPGTGTVQGQPQHF. In DNA, the CDR3 is TGCGCCAGCAGCCCCGGGACAGGGACCGTCCAAGGGCAGCCCCAGCATTTT. Based on the CDR3 plus reference TRBV5-1 and TRBJ1-5, the full variable domain is KAGVTQTPRYLIKTRGQQVTLSCSPISGHRSVSWYQQTPGQGLQFLFEYFSETQRNKGNFPGRFSGRQFSNSRSEMNVSTLELGDSALYLCASSPGTGTVQGQPQHFGDGTRLSIL.

The chain combines TRBV6-1 with TRBJ2-7; D is possibly TRBD2 (6 bases). Germline CDR1 MNHNS, CDR2 SASEGT. Trimming removed 1 base from V and 0 bases from J, with 10 bases in between. The CDR3 runs 15 residues. DNA of the CDR3: TGTGCCAGCAGTGAAGAGGTGGGGGGCTCCTACGAGCAGTACTTC. It translates to CASSEEVGGSYEQYF.

The V and J genes are TRBV29-1 and TRBJ1-5; 9 nucleotides agree with TRBD1. This CDR3 is built from 13 residues. The germline V gene has CDR1 SQVTM and CDR2 ANQGSEA. The V and J ends lost 6 bases and 6 bases, in that order; junction bases with no gene match: 6. The DNA of the CDR3 is TGCAGCGTGGACAGGGGTATAGGTCAGCCCCAGCATTTT. Translating it yields CSVDRGIGQPQHF.